This TCR beta chain came from a study of beta chain features in type 1 diabetes. Whole-study context: Patients looked much like healthy donors when it came to age, gender and cell yields. Points from the study as a whole: PCR might show a preference for shorter templates, equally across patients and controls.

Purity exceeding 95% was reached by all sorted populations. About this clone: Antigen: not known.

V was shortened by 3 bases and J by 9 bases, with 14 bases between the two germline ends. This CDR3 is 14 amino acids long. Germline loops: CDR1 MDHEN, CDR2 SYDVKM. Reverse transcription of all isolated RNA meant that expressed TCRB transcripts were sequenced. Sequencing was performed with immunoSEQ multiplex PCR; in TCRdb, only in-frame clones are kept and a portion is missing. The top ten clones hold less than 0.02% of a sample with around 350,000 clones, around 12% of them seen once. This receptor was identified in a man between 18 and 29 years old in good health. The source material was naive CD4+ T cells from blood. The chain joins TRBV28 to TRBJ2-2, with D possibly matching TRBD2 (5 bases). The CDR3 nucleotides read TGTGCCAGCAGTTTGACCGGGGATGACTGGGAGCTGTTTTTT. The encoded protein is CASSLTGDDWELFF.